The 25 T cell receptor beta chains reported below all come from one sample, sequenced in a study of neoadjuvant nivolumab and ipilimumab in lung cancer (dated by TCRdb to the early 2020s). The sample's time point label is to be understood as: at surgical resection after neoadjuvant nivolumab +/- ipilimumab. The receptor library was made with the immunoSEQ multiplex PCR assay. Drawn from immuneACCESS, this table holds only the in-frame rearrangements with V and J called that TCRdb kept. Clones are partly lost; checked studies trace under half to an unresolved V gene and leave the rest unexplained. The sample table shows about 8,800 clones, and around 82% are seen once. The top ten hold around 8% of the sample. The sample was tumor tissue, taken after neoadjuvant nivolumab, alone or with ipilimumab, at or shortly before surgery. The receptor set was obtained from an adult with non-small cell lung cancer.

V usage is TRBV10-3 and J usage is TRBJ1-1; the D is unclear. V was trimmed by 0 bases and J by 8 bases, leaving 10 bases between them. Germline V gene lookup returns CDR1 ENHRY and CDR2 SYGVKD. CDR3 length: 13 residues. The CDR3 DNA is TGTGCCATCAGTGAGTCGACGGGTCTAGAAGCTTTCTTT. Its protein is CAISESTGLEAFF.

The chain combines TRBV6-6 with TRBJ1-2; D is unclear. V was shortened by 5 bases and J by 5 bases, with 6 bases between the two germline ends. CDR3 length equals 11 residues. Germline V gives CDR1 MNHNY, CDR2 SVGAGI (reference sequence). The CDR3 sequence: CASSPGYGYTF. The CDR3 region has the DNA TGTGCCAGCAGTCCGGGGTATGGCTACACCTTC.

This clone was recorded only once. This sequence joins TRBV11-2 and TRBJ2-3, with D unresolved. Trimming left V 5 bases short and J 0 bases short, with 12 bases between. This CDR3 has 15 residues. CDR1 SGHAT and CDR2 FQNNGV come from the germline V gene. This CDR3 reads CASSVRTASTDTQYF. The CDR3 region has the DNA TGTGCCAGCAGCGTACGGACGGCTAGCACAGATACGCAGTATTTT.

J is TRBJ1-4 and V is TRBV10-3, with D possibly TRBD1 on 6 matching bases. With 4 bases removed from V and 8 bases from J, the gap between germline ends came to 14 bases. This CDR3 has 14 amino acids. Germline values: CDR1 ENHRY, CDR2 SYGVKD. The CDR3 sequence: CAISGTGAGEKLFF. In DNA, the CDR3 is TGTGCCATCAGTGGTACGGGGGCGGGAGAAAAACTGTTTTTT.

CDR3: CASSPGQGGAGANVLTF. In DNA form, the CDR3 reads TGTGCCAGCAGCCCCGGACAGGGTGGGGCTGGGGCCAACGTCCTGACTTTC. V usage is TRBV5-4 and J usage is TRBJ2-6, with TRBD1 matching over 8 bases. This CDR3 spans 17 amino acids. Losses at the gene ends were 4 bases for V and 2 bases for J; bases not matched to a gene: 8. The germline gives CDR1 SGHNT, CDR2 YYREEE (reference sequence).

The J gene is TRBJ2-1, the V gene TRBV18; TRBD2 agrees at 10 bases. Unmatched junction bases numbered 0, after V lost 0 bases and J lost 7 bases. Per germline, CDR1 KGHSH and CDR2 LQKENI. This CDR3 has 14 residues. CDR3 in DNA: TGTGCCAGCTCACCACCTAGCGGGGGGAATGAGCAGTTCTTC. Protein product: CASSPPSGGNEQFF.

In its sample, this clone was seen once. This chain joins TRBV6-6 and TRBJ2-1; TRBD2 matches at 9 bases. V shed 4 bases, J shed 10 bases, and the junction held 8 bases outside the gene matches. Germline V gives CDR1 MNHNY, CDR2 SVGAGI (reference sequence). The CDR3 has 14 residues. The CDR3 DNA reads TGTGCCAGCAGTTTACGTAGCGGGAGTGGGGAGCAGTTCTTC. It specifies CASSLRSGSGEQFF.

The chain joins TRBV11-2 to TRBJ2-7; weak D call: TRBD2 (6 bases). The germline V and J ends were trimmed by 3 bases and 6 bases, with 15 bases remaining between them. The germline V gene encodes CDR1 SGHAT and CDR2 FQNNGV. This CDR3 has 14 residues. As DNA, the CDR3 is TGTGCCAGCAGCTTGGGTATCCCGGGGGTCGAGCAGTACTTC. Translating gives CASSLGIPGVEQYF.

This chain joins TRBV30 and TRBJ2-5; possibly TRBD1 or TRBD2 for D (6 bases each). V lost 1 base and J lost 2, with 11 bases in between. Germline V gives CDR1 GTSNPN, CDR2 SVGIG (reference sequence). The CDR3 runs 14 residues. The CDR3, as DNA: TGTGCCTGGAGTGAGGGGGGCGGGCAAGAGACCCAGTACTTC. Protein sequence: CAWSEGGGQETQYF.

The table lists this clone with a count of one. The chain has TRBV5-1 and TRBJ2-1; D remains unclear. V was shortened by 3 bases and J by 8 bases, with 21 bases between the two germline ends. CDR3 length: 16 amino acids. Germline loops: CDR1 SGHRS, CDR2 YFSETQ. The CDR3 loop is CASSWLYPAGSHEQFF. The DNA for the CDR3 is TGCGCCAGCAGCTGGCTTTACCCCGCTGGAAGTCATGAGCAGTTCTTC.

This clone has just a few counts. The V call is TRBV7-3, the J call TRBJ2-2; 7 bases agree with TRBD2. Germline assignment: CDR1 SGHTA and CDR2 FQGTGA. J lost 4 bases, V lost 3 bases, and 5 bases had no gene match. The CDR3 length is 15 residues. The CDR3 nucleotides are TGTGCCAGCAGCTTCCTAGCGGACCGCACCGGGGAGCTGTTTTTT. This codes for CASSFLADRTGELFF. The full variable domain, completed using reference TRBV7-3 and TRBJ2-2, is GAGVSQTPSNKVTEKGKYVELRCDPISGHTALYWYRQSLGQGPEFLIYFQGTGAADDSGLPNDRFFAVRPEGSVSTLKIQRTERGDSAVYLCASSFLADRTGELFFGEGSRLTVL.

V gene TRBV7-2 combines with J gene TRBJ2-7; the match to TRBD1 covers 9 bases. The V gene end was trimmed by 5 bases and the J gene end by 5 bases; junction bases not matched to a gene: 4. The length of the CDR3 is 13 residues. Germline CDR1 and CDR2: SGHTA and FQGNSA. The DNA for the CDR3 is TGTGCCAGCAGCCTATACAGGGGGCACGAGCAGTACTTC. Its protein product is CASSLYRGHEQYF.

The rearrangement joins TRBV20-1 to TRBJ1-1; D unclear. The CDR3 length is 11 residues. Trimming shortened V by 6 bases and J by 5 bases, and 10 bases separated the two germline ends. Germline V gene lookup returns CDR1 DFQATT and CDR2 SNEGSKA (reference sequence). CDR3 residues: CSAGRATEAFF. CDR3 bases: TGCAGTGCAGGGAGGGCTACTGAAGCTTTCTTT.

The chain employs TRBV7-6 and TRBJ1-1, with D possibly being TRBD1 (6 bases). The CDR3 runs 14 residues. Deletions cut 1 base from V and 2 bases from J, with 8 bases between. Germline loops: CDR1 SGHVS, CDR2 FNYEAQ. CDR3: CASSLGGTNTEAFF. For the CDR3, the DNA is TGTGCCAGCAGCTTAGGTGGGACAAACACTGAAGCTTTCTTT.

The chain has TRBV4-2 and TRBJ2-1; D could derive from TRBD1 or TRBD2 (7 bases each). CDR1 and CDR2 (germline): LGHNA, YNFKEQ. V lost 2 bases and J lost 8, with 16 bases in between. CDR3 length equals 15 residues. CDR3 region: CASSQRQGGEHEQFF. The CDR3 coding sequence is TGTGCCAGCAGCCAACGCCAGGGGGGGGAGCATGAGCAGTTCTTC.

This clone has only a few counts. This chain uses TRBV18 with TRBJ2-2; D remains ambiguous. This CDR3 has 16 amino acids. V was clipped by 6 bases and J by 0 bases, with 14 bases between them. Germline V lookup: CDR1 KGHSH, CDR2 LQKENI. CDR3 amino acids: CASSPEELPNTGELFF. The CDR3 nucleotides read TGTGCCAGCTCTCCGGAAGAGCTTCCGAACACCGGGGAGCTGTTTTTT.

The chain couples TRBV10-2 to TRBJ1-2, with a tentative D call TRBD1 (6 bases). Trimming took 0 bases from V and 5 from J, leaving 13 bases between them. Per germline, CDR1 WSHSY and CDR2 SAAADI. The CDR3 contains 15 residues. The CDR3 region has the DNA TGCGCCAGCAGTGAGTCATCAGGGGTTGTATATGGCTACACCTTC. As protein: CASSESSGVVYGYTF.

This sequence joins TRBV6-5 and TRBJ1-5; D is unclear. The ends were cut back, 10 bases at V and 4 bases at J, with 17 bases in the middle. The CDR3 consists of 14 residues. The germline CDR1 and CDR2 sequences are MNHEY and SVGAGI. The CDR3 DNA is TGTGCCACTTACCCTTGGGGTGGGAATCAGCCCCAGCATTTT. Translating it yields CATYPWGGNQPQHF.

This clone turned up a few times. CDR3 protein: CAWTAPARGQSNQPQHF. The CDR3 DNA reads TGTGCCTGGACCGCGCCCGCCCGGGGCCAGAGCAATCAGCCCCAGCATTTT. The chain joins TRBV30 to TRBJ1-5; D might be TRBD1 (5 bases). Germline V gene lookup returns CDR1 GTSNPN and CDR2 SVGIG (reference sequence). The germline V and J ends were trimmed by 4 bases and 1 base, with 20 bases remaining between them. The CDR3 totals 17 residues. Complete variable domain (other parts from reference TRBV30 and TRBJ1-5): SQTIHQWPATLVQPVGSPLSLECTVEGTSNPNLYWYRQAAGRGLQLLFYSVGIGQISSEVPQNLSASRPQDRQFILSSKKLLLSDSGFYLCAWTAPARGQSNQPQHFGDGTRLSIL.

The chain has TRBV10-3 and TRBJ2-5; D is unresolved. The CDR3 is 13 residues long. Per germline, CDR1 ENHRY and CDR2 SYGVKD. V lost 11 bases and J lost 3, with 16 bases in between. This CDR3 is CAASGRTEETQYF. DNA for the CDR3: TGTGCCGCTTCCGGCCGGACCGAAGAGACCCAGTACTTC.

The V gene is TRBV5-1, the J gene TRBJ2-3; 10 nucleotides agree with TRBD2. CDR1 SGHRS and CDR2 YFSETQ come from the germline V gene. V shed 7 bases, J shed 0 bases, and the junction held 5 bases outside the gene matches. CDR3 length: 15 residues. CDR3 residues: CASHIAGGSTDTQYF. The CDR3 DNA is TGCGCCAGCCACATAGCGGGAGGTAGCACAGATACGCAGTATTTT.

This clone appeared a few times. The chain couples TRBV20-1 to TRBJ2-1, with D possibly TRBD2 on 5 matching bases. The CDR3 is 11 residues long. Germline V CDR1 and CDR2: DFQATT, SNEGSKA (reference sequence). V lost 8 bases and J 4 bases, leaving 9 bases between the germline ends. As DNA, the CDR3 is TGCAGTTCCGGGATTTACAATGAGCAGTTCTTC. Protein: CSSGIYNEQFF.

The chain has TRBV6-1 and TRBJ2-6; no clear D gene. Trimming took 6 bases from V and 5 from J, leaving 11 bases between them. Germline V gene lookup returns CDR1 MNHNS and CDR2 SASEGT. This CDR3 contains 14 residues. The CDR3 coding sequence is TGTGCCAGCAGCCCACAGTCCTGGGCCAACGTCCTGACTTTC. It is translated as CASSPQSWANVLTF.

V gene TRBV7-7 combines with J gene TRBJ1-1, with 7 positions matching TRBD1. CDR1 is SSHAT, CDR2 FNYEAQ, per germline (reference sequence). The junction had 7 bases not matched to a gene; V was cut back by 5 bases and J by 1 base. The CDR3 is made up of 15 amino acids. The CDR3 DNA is TGTGCCAGCAGCCCACCACAGGGGACGAACACTGAAGCTTTCTTT. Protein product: CASSPPQGTNTEAFF.

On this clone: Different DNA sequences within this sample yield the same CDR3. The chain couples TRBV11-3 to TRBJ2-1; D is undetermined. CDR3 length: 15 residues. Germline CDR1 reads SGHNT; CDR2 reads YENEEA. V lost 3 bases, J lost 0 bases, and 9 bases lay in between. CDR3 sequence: CASSFSSSSYNEQFF. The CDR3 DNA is TGTGCCAGCAGCTTTTCTAGTAGCTCCTACAATGAGCAGTTCTTC.